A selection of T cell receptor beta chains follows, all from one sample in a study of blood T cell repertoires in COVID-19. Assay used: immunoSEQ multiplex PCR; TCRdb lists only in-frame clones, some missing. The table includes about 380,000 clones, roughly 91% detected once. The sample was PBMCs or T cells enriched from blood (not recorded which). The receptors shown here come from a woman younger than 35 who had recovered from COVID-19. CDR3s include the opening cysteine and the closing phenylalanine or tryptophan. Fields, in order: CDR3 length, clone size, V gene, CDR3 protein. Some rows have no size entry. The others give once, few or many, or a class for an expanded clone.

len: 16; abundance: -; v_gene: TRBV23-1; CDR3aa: CASRPFPGELNYGYTF
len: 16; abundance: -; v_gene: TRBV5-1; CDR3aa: CASSTGQGAPNEKLFF
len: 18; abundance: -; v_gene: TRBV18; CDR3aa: CASSLYDMVSSYNSPLHF
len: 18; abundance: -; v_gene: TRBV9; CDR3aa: CASSEGDPAGSYNSPLHF
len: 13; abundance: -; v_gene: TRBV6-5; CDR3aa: CASYRQGVSEAFF
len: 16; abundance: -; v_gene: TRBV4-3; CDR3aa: CASSPWTSPRGETQYF
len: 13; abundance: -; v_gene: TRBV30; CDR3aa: CAWSVLGTHEQYF
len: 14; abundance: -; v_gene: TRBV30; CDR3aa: CAWSPHRGHYGYTF
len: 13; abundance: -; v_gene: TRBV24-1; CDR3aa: CATSPTGYGELFF
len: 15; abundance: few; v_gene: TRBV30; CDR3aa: CAWSYREGVNQPQHF
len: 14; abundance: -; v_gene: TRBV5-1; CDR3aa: CASSGDSWGYGYTF
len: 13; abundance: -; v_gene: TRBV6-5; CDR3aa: CASSVTGAYEQYF
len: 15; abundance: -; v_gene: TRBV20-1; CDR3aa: CSASEMQDRLGGYTF
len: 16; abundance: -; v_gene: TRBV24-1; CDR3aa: CATSDLRKGGTDTQYF
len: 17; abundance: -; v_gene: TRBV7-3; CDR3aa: CASSPQAGTGGLDTQYF
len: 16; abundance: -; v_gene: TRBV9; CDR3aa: CASSVRLADNSETQYF
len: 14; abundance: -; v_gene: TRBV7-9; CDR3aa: CASSLGQGAYEQYF
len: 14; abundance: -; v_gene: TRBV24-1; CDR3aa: CATSGTGGNSPLHF
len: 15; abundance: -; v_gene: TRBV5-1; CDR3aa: CASRGLTRPYNEQFF
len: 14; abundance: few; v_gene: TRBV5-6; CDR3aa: CASSLAGVGEKLFF
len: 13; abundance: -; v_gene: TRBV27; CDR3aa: CASGNGGVYGYTF
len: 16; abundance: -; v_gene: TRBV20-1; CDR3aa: CSASGLGQRASYGYTF
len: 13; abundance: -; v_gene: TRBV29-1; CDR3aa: CSGRRGGRETQYF
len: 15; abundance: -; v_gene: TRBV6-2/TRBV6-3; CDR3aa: CASSYFSGPDIGQYF
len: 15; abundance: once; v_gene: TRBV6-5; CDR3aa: CASSSHSSSYNEQFF
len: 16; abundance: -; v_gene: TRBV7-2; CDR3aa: CASSFARGSSYNEQFF
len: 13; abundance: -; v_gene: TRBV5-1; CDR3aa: CASSVDRVYEQYF
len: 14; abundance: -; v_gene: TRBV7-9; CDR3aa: CASSFHRRGEKLFF
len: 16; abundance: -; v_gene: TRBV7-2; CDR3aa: CASSLGLAGGQETQYF
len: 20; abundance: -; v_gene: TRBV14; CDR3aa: CASSQESLWLYEGASYEQYF
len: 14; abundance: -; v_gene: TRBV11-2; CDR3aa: CASSPGTASEPQHF
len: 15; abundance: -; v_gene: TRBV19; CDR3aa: CASSIVWTNNYGYTF
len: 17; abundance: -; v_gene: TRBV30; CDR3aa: CAWSVEGTGRGNYGYTF
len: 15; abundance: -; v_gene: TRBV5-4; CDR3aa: CASSFEQGASYEQYF
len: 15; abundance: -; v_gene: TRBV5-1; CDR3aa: CASSLERVESYGYTF
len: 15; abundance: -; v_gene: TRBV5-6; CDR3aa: CASSFLRGPAGELFF
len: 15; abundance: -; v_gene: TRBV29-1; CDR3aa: CSVEDYRPSGNTIYF
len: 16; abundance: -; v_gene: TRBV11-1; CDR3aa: CASSLVGRVAPETQYF
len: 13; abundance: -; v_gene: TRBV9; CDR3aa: CATAAYFGDTQYF
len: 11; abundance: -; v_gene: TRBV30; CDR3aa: CAWDTGGPQHF
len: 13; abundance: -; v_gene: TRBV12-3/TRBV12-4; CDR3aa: CASSLILSNTQYF
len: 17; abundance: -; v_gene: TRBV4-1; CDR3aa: CASSQPGQGAGIGGYTF
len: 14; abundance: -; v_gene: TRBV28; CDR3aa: CASTPTGSTGELFF
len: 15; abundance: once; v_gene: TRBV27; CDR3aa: CASSSGQGRNSPLHF
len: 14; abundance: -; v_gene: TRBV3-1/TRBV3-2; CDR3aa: CASSQEDRGRGAFF
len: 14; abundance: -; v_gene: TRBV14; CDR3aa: CASSQSSQGYGYTF
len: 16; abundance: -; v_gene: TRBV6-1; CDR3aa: CASSVFSGANTGELFF